This T cell receptor beta chain was identified during a study of OX40 agonist ivuxolimab in advanced cancers. Clones were sequenced by immunoSEQ multiplex PCR, and TCRdb holds only the in-frame ones, with some missing. The data show tens of thousands of clones, about nine tenths seen once. For this clone: Its antigen remains unidentified.

Exclusion of a patient followed from autoimmune disease history or systemic immunosuppression. Study-level findings and limits: At doses 0.1 to 3.0 mg/kg, CD4+ and CD8+ clones expanded.

The sample consisted of CD4+ or CD8+ T cells sorted from blood, taken in a trial of the OX40 agonist ivuxolimab. The receptor comes from an adult with an advanced solid tumor such as melanoma, head and neck, liver or kidney cancer.

CDR3 loop: CASSFGLAGETQYF. The CDR3 DNA reads as TGTGCCAGCAGCTTCGGACTAGCTGGCGAGACCCAGTACTTC. The chain combines TRBV7-9 with TRBJ2-5; the match to TRBD2 covers 8 bases. The CDR3 covers 14 residues. J lost 5 bases, V lost 3 bases, and 5 bases had no gene match. Germline CDR1 is SEHNR and CDR2 is FQNEAQ (reference sequence). Complete variable domain (other parts from reference TRBV7-9 and TRBJ2-5): DTGVSQNPRHKITKRGQNVTFRCDPISEHNRLYWYRQTLGQGPEFLTYFQNEAQLEKSRLLSDRFSAERPKGSFSTLEIQRTEQGDSAMYLCASSFGLAGETQYFGPGTRLLVL.